This T cell receptor (beta chain) comes out of a study of OX40 agonist ivuxolimab in advanced cancers. V gave up 4 bases and J gave up 3 bases; unmatched junction bases: 15. Germline V gene sequence: CDR1 KGHSH, CDR2 LQKENI. The CDR3 sequence is 18 residues long. Assay used: immunoSEQ multiplex PCR; TCRdb lists only in-frame clones, some missing. Of approximately 76,000 clones listed, approximately 85% were seen once; the top ten hold roughly 0.66%. Of note for this clone: Its antigen is as yet unknown.

Overall study findings and caveats: Averaged across samples, CD8+ T cells carried more expanded clones than CD4+ did.

The sequence was obtained from an adult with an advanced solid tumor such as melanoma, head and neck, liver or kidney cancer. V and J are TRBV18 and TRBJ2-3; 8 nucleotides match TRBD2. The sequenced sample was CD4+ or CD8+ T cells sorted from blood, obtained in a trial of the OX40 agonist ivuxolimab. The CDR3 DNA follows: TGTGCCAGCTCACTCACCAGCCAGGGTCTAGCGGGTACAGATACGCAGTATTTT. Protein sequence: CASSLTSQGLAGTDTQYF.